This section outlines one TCR beta chain sequence together with its context. The antigen is unknown. Germline CDR1 SGHAT, CDR2 FQNNGV. Trimming cost V 7 bases and J 4 bases; bases outside gene matches: 5. The CDR3 is made up of 13 amino acids. Only healthy Caucasians were enrolled as donors. One entry per CDR3 protein results from TCRdb running MiXCR on the 5' RACE reads. The table has about 240,000 distinct CDR3 sequences, about 10% seen once. The sample comes from a study of identical twins. Study-wide points: Cord blood's abundant beta clonotypes had fewer insertions, unlike memory repertoires.

The sample comprised memory T cells sorted from blood. The receptor was derived from a man between 45 and 60 years old in good health. V is TRBV11-2 and J is TRBJ2-3, with 7 bases fitting TRBD2. CDR3 region: CASTAGEADTQYF. Here the CDR3 DNA reads TGTGCCAGCACGGCGGGGGAGGCAGATACGCAGTATTTT.